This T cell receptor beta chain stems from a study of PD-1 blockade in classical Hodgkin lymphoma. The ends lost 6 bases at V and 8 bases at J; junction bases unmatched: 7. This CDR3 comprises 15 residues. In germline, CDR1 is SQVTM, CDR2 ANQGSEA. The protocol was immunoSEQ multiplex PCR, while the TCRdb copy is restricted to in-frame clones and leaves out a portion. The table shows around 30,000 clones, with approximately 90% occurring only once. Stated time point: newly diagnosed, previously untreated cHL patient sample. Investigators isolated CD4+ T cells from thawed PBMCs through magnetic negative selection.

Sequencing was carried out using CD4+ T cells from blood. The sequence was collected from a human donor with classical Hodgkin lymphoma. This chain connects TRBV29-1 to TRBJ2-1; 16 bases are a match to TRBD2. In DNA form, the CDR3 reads TGCAGCGTCGCGGGACTAGCGGGAGGGGCCGATGAGCAGTTCTTC. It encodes CSVAGLAGGADEQFF.